This T cell receptor beta chain stems from a study of blood T cell repertoires in COVID-19. Repertoires were generated with immunoSEQ multiplex PCR, while TCRdb's copy carries only in-frame clones and drops some. This table holds some 200,000 clones, 75% to 90% found once. Looked up from germline, CDR1 is MNHNS and CDR2 is SASEGT. The CDR3 is 17 residues long. Between the trimmed V and J ends, which lost 2 bases and 0 bases, there was a span of 14 bases. The sequenced material came from PBMCs or T cells enriched from blood (not recorded which). The V call is TRBV6-1, the J call TRBJ2-4, with TRBD2 as a possible D gene (6 bases). The TCR originated in a woman aged 18-29 years in a cohort exposed to, infected with or recovered from COVID-19 (not recorded which). The CDR3: CASSENPGLLAKNIQYF. The CDR3 DNA reads as TGTGCCAGCAGTGAAAATCCGGGACTCTTAGCCAAAAACATTCAGTACTTC.